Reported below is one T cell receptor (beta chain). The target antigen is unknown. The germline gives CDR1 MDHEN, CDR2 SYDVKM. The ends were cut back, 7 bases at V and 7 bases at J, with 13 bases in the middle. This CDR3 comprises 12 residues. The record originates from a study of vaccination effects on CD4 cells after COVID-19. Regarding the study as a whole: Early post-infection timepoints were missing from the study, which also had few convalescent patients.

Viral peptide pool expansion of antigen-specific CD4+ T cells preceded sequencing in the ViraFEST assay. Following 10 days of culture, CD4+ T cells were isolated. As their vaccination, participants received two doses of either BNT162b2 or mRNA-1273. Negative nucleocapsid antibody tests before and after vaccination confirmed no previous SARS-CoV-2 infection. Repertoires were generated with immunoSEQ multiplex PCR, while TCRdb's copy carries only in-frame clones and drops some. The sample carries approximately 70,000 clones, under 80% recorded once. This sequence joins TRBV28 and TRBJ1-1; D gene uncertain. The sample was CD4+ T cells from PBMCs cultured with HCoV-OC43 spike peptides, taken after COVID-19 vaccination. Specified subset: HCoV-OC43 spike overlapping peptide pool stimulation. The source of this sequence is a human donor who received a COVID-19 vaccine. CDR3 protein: CASISRRGEAFF. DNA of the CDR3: TGTGCCAGCATATCCCGACGAGGTGAAGCTTTCTTT. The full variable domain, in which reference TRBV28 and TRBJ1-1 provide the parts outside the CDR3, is DVKVTQSSRYLVKRTGEKVFLECVQDMDHENMFWYRQDPGLGLRLIYFSYDVKMKEKGDIPEGYSVSREKKERFSLILESASTNQTSMYLCASISRRGEAFFGQGTRLTVV.